A selection of T cell receptor beta chains follows, all from one sample in a study of B cell selection in AIRE deficiency. Here immunoSEQ multiplex PCR was the method, and the copy in TCRdb shows in-frame clones only, minus some. The table includes tens of thousands of clones, around 97% detected once. The sample was conventional CD4+ T cells sorted from PBMCs. All receptors come from a human donor with AIRE deficiency. CDR3s leave out the opening cysteine and the closing phenylalanine or tryptophan. Clone size is not always given. Where it is, it says once, few, many or a class for expanded clones.

clone_size v_call cdr3_aa
. TRBV4-3 ASSQDSRRGANYGYT
. TRBV11-2 ASSLNPNSGNTIY
. TRBV14 ASSSRTQGASNEQF
. TRBV7-8 ASRDQETQY
. TRBV4-3 ASSQFKALDYGYT
. TRBV7-9 ASSLRGSEQF
. TRBV28 ASSATSLGDEQY
. TRBV18 ASSPGTRVDEQY
. TRBV7-8 ASMRGETQY
. TRBV10-3 AIRAGTGNTEAF
. TRBV12-5 ASASGRTGTDTQY
. TRBV7-7 ASSLAYKDTQY
. TRBV10-3 AIKASPNTGELF
once TRBV6-5 ASSSRDRGSNQPQH
. TRBV6-5 ASSRGTGSGNTIY
. TRBV5-1 ASSWRGVAGGETQY
once TRBV7-9 ASSLNRGYFPNEQF
. TRBV19 ASSIASGSGETQY
. TRBV30 AYTVSGNSPLH
. TRBV11-2 ASSFQTTTPLH
. TRBV4-1 ASSQGGAEGNQPQH
. TRBV28 ASSLTSNEQF
. TRBV28 ASSGQGAEGNTEAF
once TRBV6-6 ASSSTDTQY
. TRBV18 ASSPTLGPDTQY
. TRBV19 ASVGVAKAGELF
once TRBV21-1 ASSRLHWHHQPQH
once TRBV10-3 AISDQGQPQH
. TRBV6-5 ASTPFGTGEQY
. TRBV9 ASSPQVVDTQY
once TRBV7-6 ASSSGQVNTEAF
. TRBV7-8 ASSLLRGRHTGEAYGYT
. TRBV29-1 SVEPYFGGSLF
. TRBV6-6 ASSRGSTYEQY
. TRBV28 ASSSYLAGGYEQY
. TRBV9 ASSNRGRGETQY
. TRBV5-1 ASSSPGTSGRALNEQF
. TRBV7-9 ASSNRQGIDTQY
. TRBV18 ASSPSGREAVNEQF
. TRBV11-3 ASSYRGFHEQY
. TRBV30 AWGPTVNEKLF
. TRBV7-4 ASSPGTSNQPQH
. TRBV7-8 ASSLVGGWETQY